These 16 T cell receptor beta chains came from one sample sequenced in a study of blood T cells in healthy people across ages (dated by TCRdb to 2015 to 2017). The library came from 5' RACE. The sample was run on an Illumina HiSeq 2500. The second PCR ran for about 6 to 12 cycles and used a J-beta primer mix along with a sample-barcoded 5' primer. TCRdb handled the public reads itself, with Q25 trimming in fastp and clone calling in MiXCR, and kept productive beta chains. Each record represents a unique CDR3 protein, reported with the most common genes and DNA among its rows. Counted in this sample were hundreds of thousands of distinct CDR3 sequences; about 25% of them appeared once. The ten largest make up just under 9% of the sample. A further study also used this sample, focusing on T cells of mothers and their children.

The sequencing sample was made of blood. Every receptor here comes from a boy between 10 and 17 years old in good health.

V usage is TRBV4-3 and J usage is TRBJ2-7; TRBD1 aligns across 10 bases. CDR1 is LGHNA and CDR2 is YSLEER in the germline V gene. This CDR3 contains 19 residues. Trimming removed 4 bases from V and 2 bases from J; junction bases left unmatched: 17. The DNA for the CDR3 is TGCGCCAGCAGCCTTTGGGCCGGGACAGGGGCCCACGTTCCCTACGAGCAGTACTTC. This sequence encodes CASSLWAGTGAHVPYEQYF.

There are many counts of this clonotype. The chain joins TRBV14 to TRBJ1-3, with D possibly TRBD1 on 5 matching bases. This CDR3 comprises 14 residues. Germline CDR1 is SGHDN and CDR2 is FVKESK. The V end was cut by 1 base, the J end by 1 base, with 5 bases between. The CDR3 region has the DNA TGTGCCAGCAGCCAAGGACAGTCTGGAAACACCATATATTTT. Amino acid sequence: CASSQGQSGNTIYF. Filled out from reference TRBV14 and TRBJ1-3, the complete variable domain reads EAGVTQFPSHSVIEKGQTVTLRCDPISGHDNLYWYRRVMGKEIKFLLHFVKESKQDESGMPNNRFLAERTGGTYSTLKVQPAELEDSGVYFCASSQGQSGNTIYFGEGSWLTVV.

This clonotype was seen only a few times. The chain links TRBV4-3 to TRBJ1-4, with 7 bases fitting TRBD1. Germline V CDR1 and CDR2: LGHNA, YSLEER. The CDR3 has 15 amino acids. V trimming: 0 bases; J trimming: 7 bases; junction bases outside the gene matches: 5. The CDR3, as DNA: TGCGCCAGCAGCCAAGATGACAGGGCGGGTGAAAAACTGTTTTTT. It is translated as CASSQDDRAGEKLFF.

V is TRBV28 and J is TRBJ2-1, with TRBD2 identical over 9 bases. The germline V gene encodes CDR1 MDHEN and CDR2 SYDVKM. The CDR3 spans 15 residues. The J segment lost 4 bases and the V segment lost 7 bases, leaving 8 bases of the junction unmatched. CDR3 region: CASNTGTSLYNEQFF. CDR3 nucleotide sequence: TGTGCCAGCAATACCGGGACTAGCTTATACAATGAGCAGTTCTTC.

J is TRBJ2-7 and V is TRBV6-5; TRBD1 aligns across 8 bases. V gave up 2 bases and J gave up 3 bases; unmatched junction bases: 6. This CDR3 has 15 residues. Germline assignment: CDR1 MNHEY and CDR2 SVGAGI. In nucleotides, the CDR3 is TGTGCCAGCAGTTACGACAGGGGTCTTGTCTACGAGCAGTACTTC. This translates into CASSYDRGLVYEQYF.

The chain combines TRBV7-9 with TRBJ1-3; D may be TRBD1 (5 bases). This CDR3 comprises 20 residues. Trimming shortened V by 4 bases and J by 0 bases, and 25 bases separated the two germline ends. Germline V gene sequence: CDR1 SEHNR, CDR2 FQNEAQ (reference sequence). The CDR3: CASSSTLFGTGGTSGNTIYF. The CDR3 coding sequence is TGTGCCAGCAGCTCGACTCTTTTCGGGACGGGGGGTACCTCTGGAAACACCATATATTTT.

The V call is TRBV7-3, the J call TRBJ1-2, with D maybe TRBD1 (5 bases). V was cut by 4 bases and J by 4 bases, with 10 bases left in between. The CDR3 totals 13 residues. Germline loops: CDR1 SGHTA, CDR2 FQGTGA. CDR3 DNA sequence: TGTGCCAGCAGCTCCACGAGGGGCTATGGCTACACCTTC. This gives the protein CASSSTRGYGYTF.

The CDR3 bases are TGTGCCAGCAGTCCAGGGGGACAGGGACTTCCCCAGTACTTC. Protein product: CASSPGGQGLPQYF. The V call is TRBV12-3 or TRBV12-4, the J call TRBJ2-5, with TRBD1 identical over 9 bases. The V and J ends lost 5 bases and 9 bases, in that order; junction bases with no gene match: 10. CDR3 size: 14 residues.

The chain couples TRBV5-1 to TRBJ1-4; D unresolved. The V end lost 4 bases, the J end lost 0 bases, and 13 bases lay between the germline ends. In germline, CDR1 is SGHRS, CDR2 YFSETQ. This CDR3 is 16 amino acids long. CDR3 in DNA: TGCGCCAGCAGCCGGGGAAACAGTGCAACTAATGAAAAACTGTTTTTT. Its protein product is CASSRGNSATNEKLFF.

This clonotype was counted a few times. This chain connects TRBV4-3 to TRBJ2-2, with D perhaps matching TRBD1 (5 bases). Trimming removed 3 bases from V and 5 bases from J, with 19 bases in between. CDR1 and CDR2 from the germline V gene are LGHNA and YSLEER. The CDR3 sequence is 17 residues long. CDR3 in DNA: TGCGCCAGCAGCCAGTCCCAGGGCCTCACTGGGACCGGGGAGCTGTTTTTT. Translating gives CASSQSQGLTGTGELFF.

This clonotype has a handful of counts. The rearrangement links TRBV5-5 to TRBJ1-1; no clear D. The CDR3 has 12 amino acids. Trimming cost V 3 bases and J 2 bases, with 5 bases left between them. Germline CDR1 is SGHKS and CDR2 is YYEKEE (reference sequence). The CDR3 sequence is CASSSTNTEAFF. In DNA form, the CDR3 reads TGTGCCAGCAGCTCAACCAACACTGAAGCTTTCTTT.

The genes are TRBV20-1 and TRBJ2-5, with D possibly being TRBD1 or TRBD2 (6 bases each). The J call may be in error: the DNA end matches TRBJ2-1 better. This CDR3 comprises 16 residues. CDR1 is DFQATT, CDR2 SNEGSKA, per germline (reference sequence). The CDR3 DNA reads as TGCAGTGCTAGAGATCCCGGGGGCGACGGTCGGGATGAGCAGTTCTTC. Translated, it gives CSARDPGGDGRDEQFF.

This clonotype appeared a few times. V is TRBV18 and J is TRBJ2-5, with TRBD1 matching 9 bases. The last part of the DNA fits TRBJ2-7 better; the J call may be wrong. Per germline, CDR1 KGHSH and CDR2 LQKENI. The CDR3 extends over 14 amino acids. CDR3 region: CASSNRDRVYEQYF. The CDR3 nucleotides are TGTGCCAGCTCCAACCGGGACAGGGTGTACGAGCAGTACTTC.

This rearrangement joins TRBV7-9 to TRBJ1-1, with D perhaps TRBD1 (6 bases). Germline lookup yields CDR1 SEHNR and CDR2 FQNEAQ (reference sequence). Trimming removed 1 base from V and 4 bases from J, with 10 bases in between. The CDR3 loop spans 14 amino acids. As DNA, the CDR3 is TGTGCCAGCAGCTTAGACCAGGGGTCCACTGAAGCTTTCTTT. Translated, it gives CASSLDQGSTEAFF.

The V gene is TRBV28, the J gene TRBJ1-2; 7 bases match TRBD1. Germline CDR1 reads MDHEN; CDR2 reads SYDVKM. This CDR3 has 16 amino acids. V shed 1 base and J 0 bases; nucleotides not matched to a gene: 5. This CDR3 reads CASSLFGQASNYGYTF. The CDR3 coding sequence is TGTGCCAGCAGTTTATTCGGACAGGCCTCTAACTATGGCTACACCTTC.

This clonotype was seen ten or more times. The chain combines TRBV2 with TRBJ2-7, with D unresolved. The CDR3 has 14 amino acids. Trimming pared 8 bases from V and 3 bases from J, leaving 17 bases between. The germline V gene encodes CDR1 SNHLY and CDR2 FYNNEI. CDR3 sequence reads: CASGPLLGSYEQYF. The CDR3, as DNA: TGTGCCAGCGGTCCCCTTCTGGGCAGCTACGAGCAGTACTTC.